Following are 6 T cell receptor beta chains from one sample sequenced in a study of shared clonotypes between healthy human individuals. Generated by immunoSEQ multiplex PCR, the TCRdb table keeps only in-frame clones and is missing some. Here the sample spans some 470,000 clones, approximately 80% being singletons. The source material was PBMCs. These receptors all stem from a middle-aged woman in good health. Some clones in this sample may be carry-over from other donors' samples.

Comments on this clone: An end of the junction does not agree with germline; a read error may underlie this. This rearrangement joins TRBV5-6 to TRBJ1-4; the D is unclear. The CDR3 is 15 amino acids. Germline values: CDR1 SGHDT, CDR2 YYEEEE. CDR3 region: CASSLMVQINEKLFF. The CDR3 DNA reads TGTGCCAGCAGCTTGATGGTCCAGATTAATGAAAAACTATTTTTT.

The V call is TRBV7-9, the J call TRBJ2-1; D unclear. The CDR3 extends over 17 amino acids. Looked up from germline, CDR1 is SEHNR and CDR2 is FQNEAQ (reference sequence). Deletions cut 0 bases from V and 0 bases from J, with 12 bases between. The CDR3, as DNA: TGTGCCAGCAGCTTAGCCGCGACCCCTCGCTCCTACAATGAGCAGTTCTTC. It encodes CASSLAATPRSYNEQFF.

V gene TRBV7-2 combines with J gene TRBJ2-7; D ambiguous. The germline CDR1 and CDR2 sequences are SGHTA and FQGNSA. V lost 0 bases and J lost 3, with 9 bases in between. The CDR3 length is 14 residues. This CDR3 reads CASSLAGLYYEQYF. The DNA for the CDR3 is TGTGCCAGCAGCTTAGCCGGCCTTTACTACGAGCAGTACTTC.

The chain's CDR3 is CASSPPPQGGYTF. For the CDR3, the DNA is TGTGCCAGCAGTCCTCCCCCCCAGGGGGGCTACACCTTC. V is TRBV28 and J is TRBJ1-2, with a tentative D call TRBD1 (6 bases). CDR1 MDHEN and CDR2 SYDVKM come from the germline V gene. CDR3 size: 13 residues. Trimming pared 5 bases from V and 8 bases from J, leaving 15 bases between.

This chain uses TRBV18 with TRBJ2-6, with D maybe TRBD2 (5 bases). The CDR3 loop spans 15 amino acids. The V end lost 1 base, the J end lost 1 base, and 5 bases lay between the germline ends. In germline, CDR1 is KGHSH, CDR2 LQKENI. The CDR3 bases are TGTGCCAGCTCACCACGGGAGTCTGGGGCCAACGTCCTGACTTTC. The encoded protein is CASSPRESGANVLTF.

In its sample, this clone was seen a few times. This chain joins TRBV9 and TRBJ2-7, with D perhaps given as TRBD1 or TRBD2 (5 bases each). Germline CDR1 SGDLS, CDR2 YYNGEE. V was clipped by 3 bases and J by 4 bases, with 17 bases between them. The length of the CDR3 is 15 residues. The CDR3 sequence is CASSAGTGLRYEQYF. The CDR3, as DNA: TGTGCCAGCAGCGCAGGAACGGGGCTCAGGTACGAGCAGTACTTC.